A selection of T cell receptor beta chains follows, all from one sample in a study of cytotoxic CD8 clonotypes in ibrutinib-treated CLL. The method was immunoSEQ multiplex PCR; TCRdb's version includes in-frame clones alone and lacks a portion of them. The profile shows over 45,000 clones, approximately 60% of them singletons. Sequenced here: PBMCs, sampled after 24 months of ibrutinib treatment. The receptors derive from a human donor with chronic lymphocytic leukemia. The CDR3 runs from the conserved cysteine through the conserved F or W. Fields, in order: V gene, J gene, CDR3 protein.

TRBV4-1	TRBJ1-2	CASSHPQDSSFYGYTF
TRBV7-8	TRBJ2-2	CASSLAHSGELFF
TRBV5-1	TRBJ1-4	CASRDGRGSDEKLFF
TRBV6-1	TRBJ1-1	CASRKQGATEAFF
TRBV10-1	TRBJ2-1	CASRILTSAYSSYNEQFF
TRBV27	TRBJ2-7	CASSLIWGHDEQYF
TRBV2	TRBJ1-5	CASSQLGQGAGSNQPQHF
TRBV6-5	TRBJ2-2	CASSYTRHGELFF
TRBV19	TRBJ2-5	CASRPVGTGGQETQYF
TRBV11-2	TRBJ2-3	CASSLDSTWETDTQYF
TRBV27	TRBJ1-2	CASRLEGARGYTF
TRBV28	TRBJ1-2	CAGQGAYGYTF
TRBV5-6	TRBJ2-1	CASSLAGLGGRTYNEQFF